This is a list of T cell receptor beta chains from one sample in a study of blood T cells in healthy people across ages. Using its own MiXCR run on the 5' RACE reads, TCRdb lists one record per CDR3 protein. Among 1.5 million to 2 million distinct CDR3 sequences listed, about 50% were seen once. Sequencing was carried out using blood. Receptor source: a woman in her 40s in good health. CDR3s leave out the opening cysteine and the closing phenylalanine or tryptophan. The order of the fields is V gene, J gene, CDR3 protein.

v_gene: TRBV28; j_gene: TRBJ1-2; CDR3aa: AIPSGTANYGYT
v_gene: TRBV2; j_gene: TRBJ2-7; CDR3aa: ASSEIPGQGYEQY
v_gene: TRBV28; j_gene: TRBJ1-5; CDR3aa: ATTGSDQPQH
v_gene: TRBV7-2; j_gene: TRBJ2-4; CDR3aa: ASSARESHLGNIQY
v_gene: TRBV6-5; j_gene: TRBJ1-2; CDR3aa: ASSSGGEGYT
v_gene: TRBV7-2; j_gene: TRBJ2-5; CDR3aa: ASSRSMGYFQETQY
v_gene: TRBV6-5; j_gene: TRBJ2-1; CDR3aa: ASRRGVSYNEQF
v_gene: TRBV6-2/TRBV6-3; j_gene: TRBJ2-5; CDR3aa: ASRDEGAQETQY
v_gene: TRBV20-1; j_gene: TRBJ2-7; CDR3aa: SARDPGAKVSYEQY
v_gene: TRBV12-3/TRBV12-4; j_gene: TRBJ2-7; CDR3aa: ASSFRGQIGSIGYEQY
v_gene: TRBV7-2; j_gene: TRBJ2-1; CDR3aa: ASSSAGLALGNEQF
v_gene: TRBV25-1; j_gene: TRBJ1-2; CDR3aa: ASSSTWGQNYGYT
v_gene: TRBV27; j_gene: TRBJ2-7; CDR3aa: ASSLFQGDEQY
v_gene: TRBV3-1; j_gene: TRBJ2-5; CDR3aa: ASSQESPGQFTQETQY
v_gene: TRBV29-1; j_gene: TRBJ2-2; CDR3aa: SGRGPDLHGELF
v_gene: TRBV29-1; j_gene: TRBJ2-5; CDR3aa: SCRFYQETQY
v_gene: TRBV27; j_gene: -; CDR3aa: ASSLKVTGEQY
v_gene: TRBV28; j_gene: TRBJ2-7; CDR3aa: ASLGLHEQY
v_gene: TRBV2; j_gene: TRBJ2-3; CDR3aa: ASDRDGFADTQY
v_gene: TRBV9; j_gene: -; CDR3aa: ASSVALAGDQETQY
v_gene: TRBV28; j_gene: TRBJ2-1; CDR3aa: ASSFSPGQGFNEQF
v_gene: TRBV29-1; j_gene: TRBJ2-1; CDR3aa: SAIRDLNEQF
v_gene: TRBV12-3/TRBV12-4; j_gene: TRBJ2-7; CDR3aa: ASSLNGLETYEQY
v_gene: TRBV27; j_gene: TRBJ2-1; CDR3aa: ASISLAGFYEQF
v_gene: TRBV15; j_gene: TRBJ2-1; CDR3aa: ATSRLPPGLDLYNEQF
v_gene: TRBV7-9; j_gene: TRBJ1-6; CDR3aa: ASSLVQGANSPLH
v_gene: TRBV18; j_gene: TRBJ1-5; CDR3aa: ASSPFRGGSNQPQH
v_gene: TRBV28; j_gene: TRBJ2-7; CDR3aa: ASREGHHSYEQY
v_gene: TRBV20-1; j_gene: TRBJ1-2; CDR3aa: SARALRSAGGYT
v_gene: TRBV7-6; j_gene: TRBJ2-1; CDR3aa: ASSPAGFGEQF
v_gene: TRBV24-1; j_gene: TRBJ2-1; CDR3aa: ATGDPPGGAGKKGQF
v_gene: TRBV7-8; j_gene: TRBJ1-5; CDR3aa: TSSRDRVNQPQH
v_gene: TRBV24-1; j_gene: TRBJ2-3; CDR3aa: ATSDLRTSGGTDTQY
v_gene: TRBV5-6; j_gene: TRBJ2-1; CDR3aa: ASSDRDRGYNEQF
v_gene: TRBV7-9; j_gene: TRBJ1-4; CDR3aa: ASSSQYAGELF
v_gene: TRBV5-1; j_gene: TRBJ2-5; CDR3aa: ASSLVGSSKETQY
v_gene: TRBV20-1; j_gene: TRBJ2-1; CDR3aa: SASRGSNYNEQF
v_gene: TRBV7-9; j_gene: TRBJ1-3; CDR3aa: ASSQNSGNTIY
v_gene: TRBV12-3/TRBV12-4; j_gene: TRBJ1-2; CDR3aa: ASSLAGQLYGYT
v_gene: TRBV6-2/TRBV6-3; j_gene: TRBJ2-1; CDR3aa: ASSSLGDISYNEQF
v_gene: TRBV7-3; j_gene: TRBJ2-6; CDR3aa: ASSSLGRGQAPGANVLT
v_gene: TRBV5-5; j_gene: TRBJ1-5; CDR3aa: ASSPQGRVPNQPQH
v_gene: TRBV11-2; j_gene: -; CDR3aa: ASSFLQGHSYEQY
v_gene: TRBV7-2; j_gene: TRBJ2-1; CDR3aa: ASSSRGTTGNEQF
v_gene: TRBV29-1; j_gene: TRBJ2-1; CDR3aa: SVELSGGARNEQF
v_gene: TRBV27; j_gene: TRBJ2-5; CDR3aa: ASSWGQGKYQETQY
v_gene: TRBV5-1; j_gene: TRBJ2-7; CDR3aa: ASSFPGTSGGSSHNEQY
v_gene: TRBV2; j_gene: TRBJ2-4; CDR3aa: ASDSQEDFYDIQY
v_gene: TRBV5-1; j_gene: TRBJ1-6; CDR3aa: ASSGGTASRSPLH
v_gene: TRBV7-2; j_gene: TRBJ2-4; CDR3aa: ASSLEGTGHVKNIQY